Included here is one T cell receptor beta chain sequence, with context. The limits of the CDR3 on the DNA are not certain, so only TCRdb's listed CDR3 is given. The CDR3 sequence runs 15 residues, both termini included. Looked up from germline, CDR1 is MNHNY and CDR2 is SVGAGI (reference sequence). These data are taken from a study of cytomegalovirus exposure and HLA in healthy donors. The PCR ran on 60 Vbeta and 13 Jbeta primers. The protocol was immunoSEQ multiplex PCR, while the TCRdb copy is restricted to in-frame clones and leaves out a portion. The sample has 180,000 or so clones, 86% seen once.

This TCR came from a woman younger than 45 in good health and CMV-seronegative. The sequencing sample was made of PBMCs. The J gene is TRBJ2-7, the V gene TRBV6-6; TRBD2 is the table's D call, not checked against the DNA. The CDR3 is CASSTSGGSSYEQYF.